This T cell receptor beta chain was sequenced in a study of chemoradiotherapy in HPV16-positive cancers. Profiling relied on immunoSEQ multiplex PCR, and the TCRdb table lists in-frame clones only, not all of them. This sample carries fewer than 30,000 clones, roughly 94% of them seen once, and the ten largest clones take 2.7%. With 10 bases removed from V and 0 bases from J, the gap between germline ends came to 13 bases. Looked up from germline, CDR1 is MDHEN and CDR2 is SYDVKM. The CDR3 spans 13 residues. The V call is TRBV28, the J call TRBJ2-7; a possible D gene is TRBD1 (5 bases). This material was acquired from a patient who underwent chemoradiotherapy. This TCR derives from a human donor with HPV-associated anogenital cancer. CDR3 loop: CATLRQPSYEQYF. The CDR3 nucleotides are TGTGCCACCCTTAGACAGCCCTCCTACGAGCAGTACTTC.